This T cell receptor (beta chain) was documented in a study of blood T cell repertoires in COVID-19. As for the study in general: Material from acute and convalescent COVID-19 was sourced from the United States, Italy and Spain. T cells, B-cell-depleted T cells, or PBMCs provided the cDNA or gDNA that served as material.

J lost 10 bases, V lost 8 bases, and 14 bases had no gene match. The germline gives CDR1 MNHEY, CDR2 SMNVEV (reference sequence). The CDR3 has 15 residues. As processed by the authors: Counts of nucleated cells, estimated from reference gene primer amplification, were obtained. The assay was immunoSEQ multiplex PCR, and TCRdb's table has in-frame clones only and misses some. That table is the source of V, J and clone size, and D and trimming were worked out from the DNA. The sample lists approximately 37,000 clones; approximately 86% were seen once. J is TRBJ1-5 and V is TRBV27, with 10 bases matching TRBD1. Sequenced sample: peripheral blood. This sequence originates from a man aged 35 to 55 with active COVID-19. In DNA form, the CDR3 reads TGTGCCAGCCGAATGGGACAGGGGTTAATTGGACCCCAGCATTTT. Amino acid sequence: CASRMGQGLIGPQHF.